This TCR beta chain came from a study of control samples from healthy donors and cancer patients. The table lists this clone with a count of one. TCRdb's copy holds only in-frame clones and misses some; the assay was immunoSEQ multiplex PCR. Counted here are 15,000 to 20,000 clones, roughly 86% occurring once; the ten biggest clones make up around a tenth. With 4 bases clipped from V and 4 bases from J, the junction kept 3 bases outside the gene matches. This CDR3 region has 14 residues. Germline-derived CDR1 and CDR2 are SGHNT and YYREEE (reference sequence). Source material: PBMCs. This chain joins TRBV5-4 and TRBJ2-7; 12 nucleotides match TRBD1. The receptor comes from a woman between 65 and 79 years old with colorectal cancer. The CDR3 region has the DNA TGTGCCAGCAGCAGGGGACAGGGGGCATACGAGCAGTACTTC. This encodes CASSRGQGAYEQYF.